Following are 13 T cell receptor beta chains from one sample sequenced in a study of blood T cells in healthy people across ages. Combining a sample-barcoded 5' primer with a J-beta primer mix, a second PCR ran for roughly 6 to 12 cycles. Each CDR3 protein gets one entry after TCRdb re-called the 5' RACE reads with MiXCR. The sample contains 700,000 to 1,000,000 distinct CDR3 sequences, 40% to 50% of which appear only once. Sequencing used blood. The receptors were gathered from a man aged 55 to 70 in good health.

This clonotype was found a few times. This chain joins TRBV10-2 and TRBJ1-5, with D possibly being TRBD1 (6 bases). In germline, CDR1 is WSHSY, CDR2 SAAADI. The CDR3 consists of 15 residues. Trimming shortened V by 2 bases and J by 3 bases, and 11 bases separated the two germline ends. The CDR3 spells CASSENGQSNQPQHF. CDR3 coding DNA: TGCGCCAGCAGTGAGAATGGACAGTCCAATCAGCCCCAGCATTTT.

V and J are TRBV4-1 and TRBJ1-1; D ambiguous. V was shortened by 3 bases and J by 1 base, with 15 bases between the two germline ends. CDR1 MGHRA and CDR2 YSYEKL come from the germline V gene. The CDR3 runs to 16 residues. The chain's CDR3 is CASSQGPGEKNTEAFF. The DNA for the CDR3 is TGCGCCAGCAGCCAGGGCCCGGGAGAAAAGAACACTGAAGCTTTCTTT.

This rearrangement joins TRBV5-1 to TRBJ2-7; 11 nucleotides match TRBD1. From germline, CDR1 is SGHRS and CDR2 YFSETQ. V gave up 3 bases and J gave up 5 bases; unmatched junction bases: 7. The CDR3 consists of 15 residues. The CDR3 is CASSWEDRGRHEQYF. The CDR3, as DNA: TGCGCCAGCAGCTGGGAGGACAGGGGGCGACACGAGCAGTACTTC.

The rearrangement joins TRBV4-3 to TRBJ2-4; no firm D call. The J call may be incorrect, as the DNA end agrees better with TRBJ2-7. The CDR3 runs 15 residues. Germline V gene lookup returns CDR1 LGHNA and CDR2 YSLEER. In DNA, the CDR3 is TGCGCCAGCAGCCAAGCTCCGGCAGTTTCCTACGAGCAGTACTTC. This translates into CASSQAPAVSYEQYF.

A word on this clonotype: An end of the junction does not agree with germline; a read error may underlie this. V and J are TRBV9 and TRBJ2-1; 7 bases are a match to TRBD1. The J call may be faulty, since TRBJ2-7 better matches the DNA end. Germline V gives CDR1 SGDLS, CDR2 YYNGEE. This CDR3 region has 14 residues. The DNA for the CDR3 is TGTACCAGCAGCGTAGAGCACAGGGGTTACGAGCAGTACTTC. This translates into CTSSVEHRGYEQYF.

In nucleotides, the CDR3 is TGTGCCAGCATTAAGACAGGGACATCCTACGAGCAGTACTTC. Translating gives CASIKTGTSYEQYF. The rearrangement uses TRBV6-8 and TRBJ2-7; 7 positions agree with TRBD1. The CDR3 extends over 14 amino acids. V shed 7 bases, J shed 1 base, and the junction held 7 bases outside the gene matches. Germline V gives CDR1 MNHGY, CDR2 SAAAGT.

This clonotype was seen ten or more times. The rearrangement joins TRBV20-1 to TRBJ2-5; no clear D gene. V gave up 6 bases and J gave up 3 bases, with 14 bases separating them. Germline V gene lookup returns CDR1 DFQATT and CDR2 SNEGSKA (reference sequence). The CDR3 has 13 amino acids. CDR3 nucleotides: TGCAGTGCCATCGGGTCGCAGGAAGAGACCCAGTACTTC. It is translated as CSAIGSQEETQYF.

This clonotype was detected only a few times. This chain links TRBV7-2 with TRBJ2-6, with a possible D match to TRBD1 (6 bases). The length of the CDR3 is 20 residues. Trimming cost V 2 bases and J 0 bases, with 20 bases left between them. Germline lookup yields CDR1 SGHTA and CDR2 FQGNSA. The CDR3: CASSLSRGPQGFSGANVLTF. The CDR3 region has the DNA TGTGCCAGCAGCTTATCCCGCGGACCACAGGGATTCTCTGGGGCCAACGTCCTGACTTTC.

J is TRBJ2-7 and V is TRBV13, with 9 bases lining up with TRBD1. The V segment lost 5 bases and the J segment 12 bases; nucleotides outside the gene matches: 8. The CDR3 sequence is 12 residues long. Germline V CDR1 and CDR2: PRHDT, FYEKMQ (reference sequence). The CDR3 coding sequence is TGTGCCAGCAGCAGACAACAGGGGGCGTCGTACTTC. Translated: CASSRQQGASYF.

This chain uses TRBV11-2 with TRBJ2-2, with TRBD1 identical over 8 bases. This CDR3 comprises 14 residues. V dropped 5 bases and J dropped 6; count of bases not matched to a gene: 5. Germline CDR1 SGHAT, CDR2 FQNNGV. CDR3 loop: CASSVDRGAGELFF. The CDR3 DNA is TGTGCCAGCAGCGTCGACAGGGGAGCCGGGGAGCTGTTTTTT.

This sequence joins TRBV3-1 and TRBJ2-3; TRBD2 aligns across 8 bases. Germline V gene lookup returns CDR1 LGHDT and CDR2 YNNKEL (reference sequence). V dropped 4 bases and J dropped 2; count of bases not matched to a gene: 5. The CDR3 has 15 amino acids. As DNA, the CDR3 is TGTGCCAGCAGCCCCGGGACTAGAGCCACAGATACGCAGTATTTT. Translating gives CASSPGTRATDTQYF.

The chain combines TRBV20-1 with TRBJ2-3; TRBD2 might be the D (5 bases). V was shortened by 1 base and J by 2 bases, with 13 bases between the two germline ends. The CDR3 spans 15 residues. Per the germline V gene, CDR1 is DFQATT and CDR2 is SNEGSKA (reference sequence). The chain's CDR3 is CSARVPGINTDTQYF. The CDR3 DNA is TGCAGTGCTAGAGTTCCGGGGATCAACACAGATACGCAGTATTTT.

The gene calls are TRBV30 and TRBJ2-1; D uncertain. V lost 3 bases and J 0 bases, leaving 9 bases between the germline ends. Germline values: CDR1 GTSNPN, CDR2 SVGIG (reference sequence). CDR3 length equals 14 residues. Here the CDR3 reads CAWRGQSSYNEQFF. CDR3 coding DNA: TGTGCCTGGAGAGGTCAGAGCTCCTACAATGAGCAGTTCTTC.